This T cell receptor (beta chain) is drawn from a study of regulatory dendritic cells for organ transplantation. Details on this clone: Its target is unknown.

Clones were read by immunoSEQ multiplex PCR, and TCRdb kept only the in-frame ones, dropping some. The sample has approximately 35,000 clones, approximately 88% seen once. Study findings and constraints: Mature dendritic cells appeared to drive more memory CD8+ clonal expansion than regulatory ones.

The clonotype comes from a human donor in good health. Sequencing was carried out using naive CD4+ T cells from blood. Subset here: CD45RA+ naive T cells.

CDR3 coding DNA: TGTGCCAGCAGTCAGATCCTCTTTGGCTCGAGGTACTTC. Translated, it gives CASSQILFGSRYF. The chain joins TRBV7-2 to TRBJ2-7; no definite D call. The V and J ends lost 6 bases and 12 bases respectively, with 21 bases between them. CDR3 length: 13 residues. Germline-derived CDR1 and CDR2 are SGHTA and FQGNSA.